These 2 T cell receptor beta chains came from one sample sequenced in a study of blood T cell repertoires in COVID-19. Assay used: immunoSEQ multiplex PCR; TCRdb lists only in-frame clones, some missing. In the table there are about 130,000 clones, approximately 85% of which are singletons. The specimen sequenced was peripheral blood. The receptors stem from a human donor in a cohort sampled during active COVID-19.

This clone was detected a few times. The chain joins TRBV7-9 to TRBJ2-7; 7 nucleotides agree with TRBD1. CDR3 length equals 15 residues. The germline CDR1 and CDR2 sequences are SEHNR and FQNEAQ (reference sequence). The V segment lost 5 bases and the J segment 4 bases; nucleotides outside the gene matches: 11. CDR3 in amino acids: CASSPTGPVGYEQYF. The DNA of the CDR3 is TGTGCCAGCAGCCCGACAGGGCCTGTGGGGTACGAGCAGTACTTC.

This clone has a single count. The chain links TRBV2 to TRBJ2-1; D perhaps matches TRBD2 (6 bases). The CDR3 sequence is 19 residues long. Trimming shortened V by 3 bases and J by 2 bases, and 23 bases separated the two germline ends. CDR1 and CDR2 (germline): SNHLY, FYNNEI. The CDR3 region is CASSDGPLERARTYNEQFF. Written as DNA, the CDR3 is TGTGCCAGCAGTGATGGCCCCCTAGAGCGGGCTAGAACCTACAATGAGCAGTTCTTC.